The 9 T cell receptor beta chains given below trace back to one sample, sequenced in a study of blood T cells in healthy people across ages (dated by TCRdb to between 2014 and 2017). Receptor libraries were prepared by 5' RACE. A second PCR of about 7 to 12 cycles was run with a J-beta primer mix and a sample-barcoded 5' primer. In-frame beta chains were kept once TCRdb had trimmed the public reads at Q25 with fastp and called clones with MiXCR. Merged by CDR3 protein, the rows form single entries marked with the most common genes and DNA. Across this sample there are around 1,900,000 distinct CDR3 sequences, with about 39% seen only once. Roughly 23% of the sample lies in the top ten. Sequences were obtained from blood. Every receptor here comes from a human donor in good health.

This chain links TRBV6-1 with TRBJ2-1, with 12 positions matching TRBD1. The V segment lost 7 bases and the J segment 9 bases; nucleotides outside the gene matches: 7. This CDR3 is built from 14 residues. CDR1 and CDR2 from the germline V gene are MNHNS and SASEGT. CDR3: CASNPGQGATEQFF. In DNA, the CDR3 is TGTGCCAGCAATCCGGGACAGGGGGCAACTGAGCAGTTCTTC.

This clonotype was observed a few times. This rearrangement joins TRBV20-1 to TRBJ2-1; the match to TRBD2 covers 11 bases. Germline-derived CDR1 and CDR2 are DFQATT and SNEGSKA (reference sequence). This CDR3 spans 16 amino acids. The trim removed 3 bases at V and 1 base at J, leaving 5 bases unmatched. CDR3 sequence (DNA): TGCAGTGCTAGCCGACTAGCGGGGCGATCCTACAATGAGCAGTTCTTC. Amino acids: CSASRLAGRSYNEQFF.

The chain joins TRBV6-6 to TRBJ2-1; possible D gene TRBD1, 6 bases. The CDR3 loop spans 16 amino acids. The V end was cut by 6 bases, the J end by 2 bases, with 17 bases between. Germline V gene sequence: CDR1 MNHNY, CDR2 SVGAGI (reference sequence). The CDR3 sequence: CASSYARDTAYNEQFF. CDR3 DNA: TGTGCCAGCAGCTATGCCCGGGACACAGCCTACAATGAGCAGTTCTTC.

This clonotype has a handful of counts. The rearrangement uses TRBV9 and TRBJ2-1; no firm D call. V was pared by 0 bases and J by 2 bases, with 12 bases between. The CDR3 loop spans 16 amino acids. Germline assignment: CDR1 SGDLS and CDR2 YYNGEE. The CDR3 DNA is TGTGCCAGCAGCGTAGATGGAGATGGCACCTACAATGAGCAGTTCTTC. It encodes CASSVDGDGTYNEQFF.

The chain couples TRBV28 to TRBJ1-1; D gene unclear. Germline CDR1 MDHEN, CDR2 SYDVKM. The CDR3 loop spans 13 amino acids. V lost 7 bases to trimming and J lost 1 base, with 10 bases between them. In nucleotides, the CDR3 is TGTGCCAGCAAGGGCGGGAGGAACACTGAAGCTTTCTTT. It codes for CASKGGRNTEAFF. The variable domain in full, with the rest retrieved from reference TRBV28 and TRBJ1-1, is DVKVTQSSRYLVKRTGEKVFLECVQDMDHENMFWYRQDPGLGLRLIYFSYDVKMKEKGDIPEGYSVSREKKERFSLILESASTNQTSMYLCASKGGRNTEAFFGQGTRLTVV.

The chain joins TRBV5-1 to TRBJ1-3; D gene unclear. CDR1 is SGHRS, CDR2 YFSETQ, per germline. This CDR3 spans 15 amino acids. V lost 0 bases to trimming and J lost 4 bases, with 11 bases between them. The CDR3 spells CASSLVSSGGNTIYF. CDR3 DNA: TGCGCCAGCAGCTTGGTTTCGTCAGGAGGAAACACCATATATTTT.

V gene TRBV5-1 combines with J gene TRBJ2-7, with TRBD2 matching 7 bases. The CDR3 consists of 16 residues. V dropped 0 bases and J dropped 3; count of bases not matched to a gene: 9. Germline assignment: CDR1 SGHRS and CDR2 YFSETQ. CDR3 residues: CASSLASSSGFYEQYF. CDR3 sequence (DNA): TGCGCCAGCAGCTTGGCTAGTTCTAGCGGATTCTACGAGCAGTACTTC. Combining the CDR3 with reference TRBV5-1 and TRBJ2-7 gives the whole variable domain KAGVTQTPRYLIKTRGQQVTLSCSPISGHRSVSWYQQTPGQGLQFLFEYFSETQRNKGNFPGRFSGRQFSNSRSEMNVSTLELGDSALYLCASSLASSSGFYEQYFGPGTRLTVT.

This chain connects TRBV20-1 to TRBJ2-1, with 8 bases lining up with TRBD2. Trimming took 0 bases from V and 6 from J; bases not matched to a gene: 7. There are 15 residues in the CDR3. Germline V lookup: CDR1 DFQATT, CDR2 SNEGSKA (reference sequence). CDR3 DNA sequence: TGCAGTGCTAGAGACCCGGGGGGGCCGATCAATGAGCAGTTCTTC. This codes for CSARDPGGPINEQFF.

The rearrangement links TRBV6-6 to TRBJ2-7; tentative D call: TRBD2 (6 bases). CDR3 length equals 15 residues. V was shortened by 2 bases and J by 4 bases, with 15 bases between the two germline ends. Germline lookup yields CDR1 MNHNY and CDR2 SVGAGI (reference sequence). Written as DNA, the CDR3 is TGTGCCAGCAGTTACGGCGGAGGGCCGTCTTACGAGCAGTACTTC. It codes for CASSYGGGPSYEQYF.